One and the same sample provided the 11 T cell receptor beta chains below, sequenced in a study of T cell responses to AZD1222 COVID-19 vaccine. TCRdb keeps only in-frame clones here, not all; method: immunoSEQ multiplex PCR. Counted here are some 150,000 clones, 88% occurring once; the ten biggest clones make up approximately 5.6%. The sample in question was peripheral blood, obtained 28 days after the second dose of the MenACWY control vaccine. These receptors all come from an adult who received the MenACWY meningococcal vaccine as a control.

CDR3 sequence reads: CASSLDRVHTDTQYF. DNA for the CDR3: TGTGCCAGCAGCTTGGACAGGGTACACACAGATACGCAGTATTTT. This sequence joins TRBV7-3 and TRBJ2-3; 8 positions agree with TRBD1. Germline trimming cut 3 bases from V and 2 bases from J; bases unmatched to any gene: 4. The CDR3 runs 15 residues. Looked up from germline, CDR1 is SGHTA and CDR2 is FQGTGA.

The chain links TRBV5-6 to TRBJ1-6, with 7 bases identical to TRBD1. The CDR3 covers 12 residues. Trimming took 2 bases from V and 10 from J; bases not matched to a gene: 0. From germline, CDR1 is SGHDT and CDR2 YYEEEE. The DNA for the CDR3 is TGTGCCAGCAGCTTACAGGGGTCACCCCTCCACTTT. It encodes CASSLQGSPLHF.

V and J are TRBV2 and TRBJ1-5; a weak D match, TRBD1 (6 bases). The CDR3 is 13 amino acids. The germline gives CDR1 SNHLY, CDR2 FYNNEI. Between the trimmed V and J ends, which lost 6 bases and 4 bases, there was a span of 10 bases. In DNA form, the CDR3 reads TGTGCCAGCAGAAGGGGGGTAAATCAGCCCCAGCATTTT. Its translation is CASRRGVNQPQHF.

The chain employs TRBV7-3 and TRBJ2-3; 9 bases are shared with TRBD1. The CDR3 sequence is 14 residues long. The germline V gene encodes CDR1 SGHTA and CDR2 FQGTGA. Losses at the gene ends were 5 bases for V and 4 bases for J; bases not matched to a gene: 4. The CDR3: CASSATGGADTQYF. The DNA for the CDR3 is TGTGCCAGCAGCGCTACAGGGGGCGCAGATACGCAGTATTTT.

V and J are TRBV7-6 and TRBJ2-5; tentative D call: TRBD2 (5 bases). CDR1 and CDR2 from the germline V gene are SGHVS and FNYEAQ. V shed 3 bases and J shed 3 bases, with 8 bases lying between them. CDR3 length: 13 residues. CDR3 loop: CASSLREKETQYF. CDR3 nucleotides: TGTGCCAGCAGCTTGAGGGAGAAAGAGACCCAGTACTTC.

This clone has more than one count but fewer than ten. The chain employs TRBV30 and TRBJ1-6; D is possibly TRBD1 (5 bases). The CDR3 loop spans 15 amino acids. Germline loops: CDR1 GTSNPN, CDR2 SVGIG (reference sequence). V lost 3 bases and J lost 9, with 18 bases in between. CDR3 sequence: CAWRGQWGPISPLHF. The CDR3 nucleotides read TGTGCCTGGAGGGGGCAGTGGGGCCCTATTTCACCCCTCCACTTT.

The chain combines TRBV5-5 with TRBJ2-4; D might be TRBD2 (5 bases). Germline assignment: CDR1 SGHKS and CDR2 YYEKEE (reference sequence). V was pared by 2 bases and J by 0 bases, with 9 bases between. The CDR3 contains 15 residues. CDR3 DNA: TGTGCCAGCAGCTTTTACGGACTAGCCAAAAACATTCAGTACTTC. This translates into CASSFYGLAKNIQYF.

A few counts support this clone. The V gene is TRBV12-3 or TRBV12-4, the J gene TRBJ1-3, with D unresolved. The CDR3 is made up of 12 amino acids. The germline V and J ends were trimmed by 1 base and 4 bases, with 2 bases remaining between them. The chain's CDR3 is CASSLVGNTIYF. DNA for the CDR3: TGTGCCAGCAGTTTAGTGGGAAACACCATATATTTT.

The rearrangement uses TRBV5-1 and TRBJ1-1; D call uncertain. This CDR3 is 14 amino acids long. CDR1 SGHRS and CDR2 YFSETQ come from the germline V gene. Trimming pared 2 bases from V and 1 base from J, leaving 9 bases between. In DNA form, the CDR3 reads TGCGCCAGCAGCTTTATAGGTGGGAACACTGAAGCTTTCTTT. This codes for CASSFIGGNTEAFF.

The chain links TRBV30 to TRBJ1-2; 8 bases align to TRBD1. The V gene end was trimmed by 4 bases and the J gene end by 8 bases; junction bases not matched to a gene: 21. Per the germline V gene, CDR1 is GTSNPN and CDR2 is SVGIG (reference sequence). This CDR3 comprises 17 residues. The CDR3: CAWKSQLVKQWDRGYTF. In DNA, the CDR3 is TGTGCCTGGAAATCCCAGTTGGTAAAACAATGGGACAGGGGCTACACCTTC.

CDR3 region: CSVEGRWGIQETQYF. The CDR3 DNA reads as TGCAGCGTTGAAGGGAGGTGGGGCATACAAGAGACCCAGTACTTC. The chain couples TRBV29-1 to TRBJ2-5; D may match TRBD1 or TRBD2 (5 bases each). Germline CDR1 reads SQVTM; CDR2 reads ANQGSEA. CDR3 size: 15 residues. Trimming pared 1 base from V and 2 bases from J, leaving 14 bases between. The complete variable domain, with remaining parts taken from reference TRBV29-1 and TRBJ2-5, reads SAVISQKPSRDICQRGTSLTIQCQVDSQVTMMFWYRQQPGQSLTLIATANQGSEATYESGFVIDKFPISRPNLTFSTLTVSNMSPEDSSIYLCSVEGRWGIQETQYFGPGTRLLVL.